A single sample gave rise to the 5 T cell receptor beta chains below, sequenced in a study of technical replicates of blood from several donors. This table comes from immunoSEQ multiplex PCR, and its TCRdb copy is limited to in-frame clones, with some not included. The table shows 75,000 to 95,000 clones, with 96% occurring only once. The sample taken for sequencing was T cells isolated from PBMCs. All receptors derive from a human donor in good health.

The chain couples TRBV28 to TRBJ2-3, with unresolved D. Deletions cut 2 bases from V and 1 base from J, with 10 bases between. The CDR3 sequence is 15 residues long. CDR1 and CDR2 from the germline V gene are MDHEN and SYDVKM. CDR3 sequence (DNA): TGTGCCAGCAGTTTAGTCGGAGATGGCACAGATACGCAGTATTTT. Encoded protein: CASSLVGDGTDTQYF.

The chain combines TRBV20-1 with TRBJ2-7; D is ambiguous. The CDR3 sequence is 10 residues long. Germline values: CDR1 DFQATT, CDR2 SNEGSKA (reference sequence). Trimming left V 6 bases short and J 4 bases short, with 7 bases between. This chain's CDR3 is CSALLYEQYF. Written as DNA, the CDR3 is TGCAGTGCCCTACTTTACGAGCAGTACTTC.

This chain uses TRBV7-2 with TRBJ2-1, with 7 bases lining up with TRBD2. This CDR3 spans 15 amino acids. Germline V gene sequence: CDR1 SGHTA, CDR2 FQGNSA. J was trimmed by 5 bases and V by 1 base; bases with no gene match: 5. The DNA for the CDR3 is TGTGCCAGCAGCTTAGGGTCTAGCGGTAACAATGAGCAGTTCTTC. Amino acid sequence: CASSLGSSGNNEQFF.

CDR3 protein: CASSVSRPSTDTQYF. CDR3 coding DNA: TGTGCCAGCAGTGTTTCTAGACCTAGCACAGATACGCAGTATTTT. V and J are TRBV6-1 and TRBJ2-3; D unclear. Germline V gene data show CDR1 as MNHNS and CDR2 as SASEGT. Trimming pared 4 bases from V and 0 bases from J, leaving 11 bases between. The length of the CDR3 is 15 residues.

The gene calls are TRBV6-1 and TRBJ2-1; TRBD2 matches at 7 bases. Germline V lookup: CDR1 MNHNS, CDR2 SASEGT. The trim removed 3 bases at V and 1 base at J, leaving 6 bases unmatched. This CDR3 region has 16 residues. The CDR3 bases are TGTGCCAGCAGTGAGATAGGCGGGAGTTCCTACAATGAGCAGTTCTTC. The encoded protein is CASSEIGGSSYNEQFF.